This TCR beta chain came from a study of early T cells in non-severe SARS-CoV-2 infection. Study overall: With bulk RNA from unsorted whole blood as input, sequencing yielded unpaired chains.

The CDR3 length is 15 residues. Per the germline V gene, CDR1 is SGHDT and CDR2 is YYEEEE. Worth noting for this clonotype: A much larger clone lies a single base off, so this may be a read error.

In the library, individual cDNA molecules carried attached unique molecular identifiers. TCRdb passed the 5' RACE reads through MiXCR, listing each CDR3 protein once. The sample lists about 46,000 distinct CDR3 sequences, approximately 5.9% seen once, with roughly 5.2% in the top ten. The sample was whole blood, taken at baseline. The clonotype was recovered from an adult who was a healthcare worker with PCR-confirmed SARS-CoV-2 infection or an uninfected control (not recorded which). The V and J genes are TRBV5-6 and TRBJ1-2, with D hard to call. CDR3 sequence: CASTLGHTIPYGYSF. CDR3 bases: TGTGCCAGCACCCTTGGGCATACTATTCCCTATGGCTACAGCTTC.